Here is one T cell receptor (beta chain) with its context. No antigen is known for it. The ends lost 7 bases at V and 0 bases at J; junction bases unmatched: 3. The CDR3 spans 14 residues. Germline CDR1 MNHNS, CDR2 SASEGT. The sample originates from a study of cytomegalovirus exposure and HLA in healthy donors. In the study overall: The approximately 710 first-cohort repertoires and the approximately 110 validation repertoires shared the same platform, a later analysis reported. The study's findings and limits: According to a subsequent analysis, TCR clusters from the first cohort were inclined to appear together in the 90 to 150 validation repertoires. The majority of TCR sequences were rare, yet some public TCRs appeared in many donors.

This table comes from immunoSEQ multiplex PCR, and its TCRdb copy is limited to in-frame clones, with some not included. The table includes some 250,000 clones, 80% to 95% detected once. The TCR was taken from a woman in her twenties or thirties in good health and CMV-seronegative. This chain joins TRBV6-1 and TRBJ1-3, with 7 bases identical to TRBD1. The sequenced material came from PBMCs. In DNA, the CDR3 is TGTGCCAGCATTCAGGGGGGCTCTGGAAACACCATATATTTT. Translating it yields CASIQGGSGNTIYF.